The sequence of this TCR beta chain was determined in a study of spatial heterogeneity in lung cancer (dated by TCRdb to the late 2010s). General notes on the study: Beta-chain transcripts were consistently detected in greater numbers than alpha-chain transcripts, which likely reflects a higher abundance of beta-chain transcripts. In tumor regions, TCR transcript counts showed a strong correlation with a T cell transcriptional module score from matched bulk RNA-seq. In the raw uncorrected reads, each unique combination of TCR and UMI appeared more than ten times on average. In non-small cell lung cancer, the study made a quantitative comparison of TCR alpha and beta repertoires among multiple tumor regions, matched nontumor lung and blood. Nonsynonymous mutation counts, determined by whole-exome sequencing of tumor tissue, were related to TCR repertoire features. Both alpha and beta chains were TCR-sequenced in samples taken at surgery, namely 220 tumor regions, around 61 matched nontumor lung samples and some 53 PBMC samples. Results and caveats for the whole study, not just this receptor: The count of ubiquitous expanded TCRs correlated with the count of ubiquitous nonsynonymous mutations, and the count of regional expanded TCRs correlated with the count of regional nonsynonymous mutations. Additional single-cell paired TCR alpha and beta sequencing was considered necessary to confirm, at a functional level, the hypothesis that regional TCRs recognize regional mutations. TCR-seq was estimated to cover only approximately 7% of tumor T cells for alpha chains and around 12% for beta chains. The tumor nonsynonymous mutation count correlated with the number of expanded intratumoral alpha and beta TCRs.

The library came from 5' RACE. The listed sequencing device is NextSeq 500. To allow correction of PCR and sequencing errors, the TCR library protocol tagged every TCR cDNA molecule with a unique molecular identifier. The original methods were these. TCR identification, UMI-based error correction and CDR3 extraction were all carried out with Decombinator tools. Expanded TCRs were defined as those above a frequency of 2 per 1,000, corresponding to the top 1% of the tumor frequency distribution. Expanded tumor TCRs were classed as regional if statistically deemed absent (corrected P<0.05) from at least one tumor region, otherwise ubiquitous. Each repertoire was subsampled 100 times to 5,000 TCRs, after which Renyi diversity was computed with the R vegan package. CDR3 similarity networks were built from amino acid triplet string-kernel similarity, with CDR3s being connected when pairwise similarity was above 0.82. TCRdb reprocessing: public reads trimmed at Q25 with fastp, clones called with MiXCR, in-frame beta chains kept. All rows with the same CDR3 protein become a single entry with the most common DNA and genes. V and J calls and clone size were set by TCRdb, not the authors. This sample lists under 7,000 distinct CDR3 sequences; 12% to 15% were detected once. Together, the top ten hold 11% of the sample.

Interpreted using the paper, the time point label stands for: sample taken at primary tumor resection. Donors were some 70 patients with early-stage, untreated non-small cell lung cancer from the lung TRACERx cohort. For TCR sequencing, whole RNA was extracted from tumor and nontumor lung tissue, or from cryopreserved PBMC samples, and no cell sorting was done. Only patients for whom sufficient RNA was available from at least two tumor regions were selected for TCR sequencing. Tumor and adjacent nontumor lung specimens were reviewed by a lung pathologist before selection. V is trimmed back by 3 bases and J by 2 bases, and the junction contains 6 bases that no gene match accounts for. CDR1 and CDR2 are drawn from the germline V gene: SGHAT, FQNNGV. The CDR3 measures 18 amino acids from cysteine to phenylalanine. Solely the CDR3 DNA is kept, with 54 bases framed from the first base. This clonotype is medium-sized (0.01 to 0.1%). It has no known antigen specificity. Base qualities are not at hand, and no much larger clone is one base apart. The size of this beta chain means little, since it is a stray read in a library made for alpha chains.

This receptor was identified in a male donor with early-stage non-small cell lung cancer. This sample comprised lung tumor tissue, obtained at surgery. The rearranged chain carries TRBV11-2 and TRBJ2-1; the central 14 bases match TRBD2. The CDR3 region: CASSLGLAGDIAYNEQFF. Here is the DNA: TGTGCCAGCAGCTTGGGACTAGCGGGGGATATAGCCTACAATGAGCAGTTCTTC.